This T cell receptor (beta chain) was documented in a study of blood T cells in healthy people across ages. With a J-beta primer mix and a sample-barcoded 5' primer, a second PCR ran roughly 6 to 11 cycles. TCRdb reanalysed the 5' RACE reads using MiXCR and keeps one entry per CDR3 protein. The sample consists of 630,000 or so distinct CDR3 sequences, about 30% of them appearing once. Researchers report isolating at least 6 million PBMCs per sample. Study-wide results and caveats: With donor CMV status unknown, expanded clonotype changes were possibly confounded. More naive CD4+ cells and higher diversity marked long-lived donors relative to aged donors. Roughly linear declines in TCR beta diversity per million T cells occurred with age.

Regarding this clonotype: Its antigen remains unknown.

There are 15 residues in the CDR3. The germline V gene encodes CDR1 KGHSH and CDR2 LQKENI. The receptor comes from a woman over 75 in good health. The sample consisted of blood. This chain joins TRBV18 and TRBJ2-5; unclear D gene. The DNA end is more similar to TRBJ2-7, so the J call may be wrong. CDR3 loop: CASSLQPEYENEQYF. The DNA of the CDR3 is TGTGCCAGCTCATTACAACCGGAATACGAGAACGAGCAGTACTTC.